This T cell receptor (beta chain) is from a study of cytomegalovirus exposure and HLA in healthy donors. Findings of the study overall: Among the most significant clusters, several appeared linked to common viral pathogens in a later analysis. Most TCR sequences proved rare, with some public TCRs found in many donors. A cluster of highly shared sequence variants was likely a sequencing artifact.

Each donor was nominally healthy when sampled (though unrecorded immune exposures were likely). On this clone: Its specificity is not known.

Vbeta (60) and Jbeta (13) primers were used in the PCR. This table comes from immunoSEQ multiplex PCR, and its TCRdb copy is limited to in-frame clones, with some not included. The sample has hundreds of thousands of clones; approximately 88% are singletons. The CDR3 sequence is 14 residues long. In germline, CDR1 is LGHNA, CDR2 YNFKEQ. Trimming removed 1 base from V and 2 bases from J, with 9 bases in between. The TCR sequence derives from a boy aged 2 to 9 in good health and CMV-seronegative. Specimen: PBMCs. The chain combines TRBV4-2 with TRBJ2-7, with a weak D call TRBD2 (6 bases). DNA of the CDR3: TGTGCCAGCAGCCAAGGGGCGGGGCCCTACGAGCAGTACTTC. This translates into CASSQGAGPYEQYF.